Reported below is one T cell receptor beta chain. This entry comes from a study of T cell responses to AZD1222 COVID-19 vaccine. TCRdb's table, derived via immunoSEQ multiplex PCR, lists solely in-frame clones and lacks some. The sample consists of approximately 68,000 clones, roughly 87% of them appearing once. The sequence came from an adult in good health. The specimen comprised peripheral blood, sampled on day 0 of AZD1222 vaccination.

The CDR3 loop is CAISVRDEYGYTF. The DNA for the CDR3 is TGTGCCATCAGTGTCCGGGACGAGTATGGCTACACCTTC. The rearrangement uses TRBV10-3 and TRBJ1-2, with D possibly matching TRBD1 (5 bases). The CDR3 contains 13 residues. Looked up from germline, CDR1 is ENHRY and CDR2 is SYGVKD. Between the trimmed V and J ends, which lost 4 bases and 5 bases, there was a span of 11 bases.